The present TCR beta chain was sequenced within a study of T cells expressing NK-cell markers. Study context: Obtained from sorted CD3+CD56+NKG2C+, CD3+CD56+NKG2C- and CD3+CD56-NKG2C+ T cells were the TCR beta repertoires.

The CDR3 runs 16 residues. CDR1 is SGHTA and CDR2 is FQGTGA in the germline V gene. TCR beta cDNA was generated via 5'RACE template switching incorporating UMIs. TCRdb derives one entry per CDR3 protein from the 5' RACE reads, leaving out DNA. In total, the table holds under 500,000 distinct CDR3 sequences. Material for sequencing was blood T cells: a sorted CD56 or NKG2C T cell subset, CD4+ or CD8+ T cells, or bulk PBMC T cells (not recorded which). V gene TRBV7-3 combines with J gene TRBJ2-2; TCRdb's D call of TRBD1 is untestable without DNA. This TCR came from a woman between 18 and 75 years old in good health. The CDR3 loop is CASSPRGTTNTGELFF.